A single sample gave rise to the 19 T cell receptor beta chains below, sequenced in a study of molecular identifiers for immune sequencing clone quantification. TCRdb re-derived calls from the PCR reads in MiXCR, one entry per CDR3 protein. The sample includes 90,000 or so distinct CDR3 sequences, 20% to 25% of them seen just once. The specimen sequenced was naive CD8+ T cells from blood, with Jurkat cell RNA spiked in. Subset meaning: FACS-sorted CD8+CD4-CCR7+CD45RA+ naive T cells. All receptors come from a human donor in good health. Some libraries in this study had Jurkat cell RNA spiked in.

The V and J genes are TRBV12-3 or TRBV12-4 and TRBJ2-2; 12 nucleotides match TRBD2. J was trimmed by 4 bases and V by 1 base; bases with no gene match: 7. The CDR3 is 18 residues long. The CDR3 DNA is TGTGCCAGCAGTTTAGTTGGGACTAGCGGGTCCCCCACCGGGGAGCTGTTTTTT. This gives the protein CASSLVGTSGSPTGELFF.

This clonotype showed up many times. This chain joins TRBV12-5 and TRBJ2-7; 8 nucleotides agree with TRBD1. Unmatched junction bases numbered 3, after V lost 2 bases and J lost 9 bases. The CDR3 is made up of 12 amino acids. Looked up from germline, CDR1 is LGHNT and CDR2 is FRNRAP. The CDR3 DNA is TGTGCTAGTGGTTTGCTAGGGACAGGGCAGTACTTC. Its protein is CASGLLGTGQYF. Combining the CDR3 with reference TRBV12-5 and TRBJ2-7 gives the whole variable domain DARVTQTPRHKVTEMGQEVTMRCQPILGHNTVFWYRQTMMQGLELLAYFRNRAPLDDSGMPKDRFSAEMPDATLATLKIQPSEPRDSAVYFCASGLLGTGQYFGPGTRLTVT.

This clonotype was seen many times. The chain uses TRBV10-3 and TRBJ1-1; a possible D gene is TRBD1 (5 bases). Germline V gives CDR1 ENHRY, CDR2 SYGVKD. Trimming took off 0 bases at V and 4 bases at J, with 9 bases between the two ends. The CDR3 sequence is 14 residues long. CDR3 in amino acids: CAISESQGGTEAFF. DNA of the CDR3: TGTGCCATCAGTGAGTCCCAGGGAGGCACTGAAGCTTTCTTT.

This clonotype was detected ten times or more. The chain combines TRBV7-9 with TRBJ2-2; D call uncertain. The CDR3 runs 15 residues. From germline, CDR1 is SEHNR and CDR2 FQNEAQ (reference sequence). V was shortened by 1 base and J by 0 bases, with 6 bases between the two germline ends. The CDR3 DNA reads TGTGCCAGCAGCTTAGTGGTACCGAACACCGGGGAGCTGTTTTTT. This gives the protein CASSLVVPNTGELFF.

The chain carries TRBV6-5 and TRBJ2-5, with no clear D. From germline, CDR1 is MNHEY and CDR2 SVGAGI. The CDR3 length is 13 residues. Trimming removed 6 bases from V and 0 bases from J, with 8 bases in between. The CDR3 DNA is TGTGCCAGCAGCCACGACAACCAAGAGACCCAGTACTTC. Encoded protein: CASSHDNQETQYF.

This clonotype was picked up a small number of times. CDR3 nucleotides: TGTGCCAGCAGTGAAGCCTTGAGACAGACCCAAGAGACCCAGTACTTC. Translation gives CASSEALRQTQETQYF. The chain is built from TRBV2 and TRBJ2-5; the D gene is possibly TRBD1 (5 bases). Looked up from germline, CDR1 is SNHLY and CDR2 is FYNNEI. This CDR3 spans 16 amino acids. V was cut by 0 bases and J by 1 base, with 12 bases left in between.

Regarding this clonotype: A much larger clone lies a single base off, so this may be a read error. This rearrangement joins TRBV4-3 to TRBJ1-3; D is unclear. The CDR3 covers 15 residues. Looked up from germline, CDR1 is LGHNA and CDR2 is YSLEER. The CDR3 coding sequence is TGCGCCAGCAGCCAAGAGGCGGGTCTTGGAAACACCGTATATTTT. Amino acids: CASSQEAGLGNTVYF.

This clonotype occurred many times. J is TRBJ2-5 and V is TRBV2; 9 bases are a match to TRBD2. This CDR3 region has 18 residues. Germline CDR1 SNHLY, CDR2 FYNNEI. The V segment lost 7 bases and the J segment 2 bases; nucleotides outside the gene matches: 17. CDR3 nucleotides: TGTGCCAGCACCCTAAACCACGGGACTAGCACTGAACAAGAGACCCAGTACTTC. Translating it yields CASTLNHGTSTEQETQYF.

The sample holds many counts of this clonotype. This chain links TRBV20-1 with TRBJ1-5, with D uncertain. V shed 3 bases and J shed 1 base, with 13 bases lying between them. The CDR3 is 15 residues long. Germline CDR1 reads DFQATT; CDR2 reads SNEGSKA (reference sequence). The CDR3 coding sequence is TGCAGTGCTAGGATATCGGCCGCGAGCAATCAGCCCCAGCATTTT. This encodes CSARISAASNQPQHF.

Points on this clonotype: Given the absence of the conserved phenylalanine or tryptophan at the CDR3 end, a read error is likely. This chain joins TRBV25-1 and TRBJ2-2; D remains ambiguous. V was trimmed by 1 base and J by 5 bases, leaving 2 bases between them. Germline CDR1 is MGHDK and CDR2 is SYGVNS. This CDR3 has 12 residues. This CDR3 is CASSELTGELFS. The CDR3, as DNA: TGTGCCAGCAGTGAATTAACCGGGGAGCTGTTTTCT.

As to this clonotype: A junction boundary mismatches the germline segment, possibly from a read error. The rearrangement joins TRBV7-9 to TRBJ2-5, with 8 bases lining up with TRBD2. The CDR3 covers 16 residues. Germline-derived CDR1 and CDR2 are SEHNR and FQNEAQ (reference sequence). The CDR3 nucleotides are TGTGCCGGCAGTTTAGTGGGCGGGAGGCCCCAAGAGACCCAGTACTTC. This translates into CAGSLVGGRPQETQYF. Supplemented by reference TRBV7-9 and TRBJ2-5, the full variable domain reads DTGVSQNPRHKITKRGQNVTFRCDPISEHNRLYWYRQTLGQGPEFLTYFQNEAQLEKSRLLSDRFSAERPKGSFSTLEIQRTEQGDSAMYLCAGSLVGGRPQETQYFGPGTRLLVL.

This clonotype has a count of ten or more. This chain links TRBV12-3 or TRBV12-4 with TRBJ2-3; D perhaps matches TRBD2 (5 bases). Trimming left V 1 base short and J 1 base short, with 9 bases between. The CDR3 is 15 amino acids. The chain's CDR3 is CASSLVARGTDTQYF. CDR3 coding DNA: TGTGCCAGCAGTTTAGTTGCGAGGGGCACAGATACGCAGTATTTT.

A note on this clonotype: This could be a read error, since a much larger clone is one nucleotide away. This chain uses TRBV7-9 with TRBJ2-2; 10 nucleotides match TRBD2. CDR3 length: 19 amino acids. Germline lookup yields CDR1 SEHNR and CDR2 FQNEAQ (reference sequence). Here the CDR3 reads CASSPILLSGGRDTGELCF. In DNA, the CDR3 is TGTGCCAGCAGCCCGATCCTCCTTAGCGGGGGGCGGGACACCGGGGAGCTGTGTTTT. Full variable domain (outside the CDR3, taken from reference TRBV7-9 and TRBJ2-2): DTGVSQNPRHKITKRGQNVTFRCDPISEHNRLYWYRQTLGQGPEFLTYFQNEAQLEKSRLLSDRFSAERPKGSFSTLEIQRTEQGDSAMYLCASSPILLSGGRDTGELCFGEGSRLTVL.

This sequence joins TRBV19 and TRBJ2-3; D may be TRBD1 (6 bases). Germline assignment: CDR1 LNHDA and CDR2 SQIVND (reference sequence). The germline V and J ends were trimmed by 6 bases and 2 bases, with 12 bases remaining between them. This CDR3 has 14 amino acids. The CDR3 reads CASRLTGYTDTQYF. In nucleotides, the CDR3 is TGTGCCAGTAGGCTTACAGGGTACACAGATACGCAGTATTTT.

The chain employs TRBV9 and TRBJ2-7; no firm D call. Trimming pared 4 bases from V and 5 bases from J, leaving 10 bases between. Germline CDR1 reads SGDLS; CDR2 reads YYNGEE. The CDR3 is 12 residues long. CDR3 in DNA: TGTGCCAGCAGCATAGATAGGGACGAGCAGTACTTC. It yields the protein CASSIDRDEQYF.

The table lists this clonotype with many counts. CDR3 bases: TGTGCCAGCAGCGTAGCAGGGTGGCCGCCATCTAGCACAGATACGCAGTATTTT. Encoded protein: CASSVAGWPPSSTDTQYF. V usage is TRBV9 and J usage is TRBJ2-3; possibly TRBD1 for D (5 bases). The CDR3 runs 18 residues. The V end was cut by 0 bases, the J end by 0 bases, with 17 bases between. The germline CDR1 and CDR2 sequences are SGDLS and YYNGEE.

A few counts support this clonotype. The V gene is TRBV7-9, the J gene TRBJ2-7; TRBD1 matches 9 bases. This CDR3 contains 14 residues. The V gene's germline CDR1 is SEHNR and CDR2 FQNEAQ (reference sequence). The junction had 6 bases not matched to a gene; V was cut back by 2 bases and J by 7 bases. CDR3 sequence reads: CASSLLDRGGEQYF. The DNA for the CDR3 is TGTGCCAGCAGCTTATTGGACAGGGGAGGGGAGCAGTACTTC.

V gene TRBV29-1 combines with J gene TRBJ1-2, with D tentatively TRBD1 (5 bases). V lost 6 bases to trimming and J lost 4 bases, with 12 bases between them. The CDR3 has 12 amino acids. Looked up from germline, CDR1 is SQVTM and CDR2 is ANQGSEA. DNA for the CDR3: TGCAGCGTGACAGTTGGCACCTATGGCTACACCTTC. It yields the protein CSVTVGTYGYTF. Drawing the rest from reference TRBV29-1 and TRBJ1-2, the complete variable domain is SAVISQKPSRDICQRGTSLTIQCQVDSQVTMMFWYRQQPGQSLTLIATANQGSEATYESGFVIDKFPISRPNLTFSTLTVSNMSPEDSSIYLCSVTVGTYGYTFGSGTRLTVV.

Note on this clonotype: The junction shows a germline mismatch at one end, possibly a read error. The rearrangement links TRBV27 to TRBJ2-2, with a tentative D call TRBD2 (5 bases). CDR1 MNHEY and CDR2 SMNVEV come from the germline V gene (reference sequence). The CDR3 runs 15 residues. The CDR3 DNA follows: TGTGCCAGCAGTTTACAGCGGAGAAACACCGGGGAGCTGATTTTT. Translating gives CASSLQRRNTGELIF.